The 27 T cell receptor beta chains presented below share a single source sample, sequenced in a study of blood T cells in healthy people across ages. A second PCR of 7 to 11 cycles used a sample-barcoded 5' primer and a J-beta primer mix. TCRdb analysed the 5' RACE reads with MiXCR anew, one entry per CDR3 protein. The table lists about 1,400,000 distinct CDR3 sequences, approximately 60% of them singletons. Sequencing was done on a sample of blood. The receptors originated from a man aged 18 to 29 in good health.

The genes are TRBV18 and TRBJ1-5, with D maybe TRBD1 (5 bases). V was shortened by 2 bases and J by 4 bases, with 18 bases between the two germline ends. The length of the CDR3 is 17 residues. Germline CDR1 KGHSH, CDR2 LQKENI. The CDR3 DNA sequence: TGTGCCAGCTCACCAACGAGACAGTTGTGGATTAATCAGCCCCAGCATTTT. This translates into CASSPTRQLWINQPQHF.

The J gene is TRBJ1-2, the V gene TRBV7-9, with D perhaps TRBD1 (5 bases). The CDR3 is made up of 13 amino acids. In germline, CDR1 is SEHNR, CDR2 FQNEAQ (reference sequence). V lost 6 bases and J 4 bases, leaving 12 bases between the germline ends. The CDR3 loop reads CASSPTDIYGYTF. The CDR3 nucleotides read TGTGCCAGCAGTCCGACAGACATCTATGGCTACACCTTC.

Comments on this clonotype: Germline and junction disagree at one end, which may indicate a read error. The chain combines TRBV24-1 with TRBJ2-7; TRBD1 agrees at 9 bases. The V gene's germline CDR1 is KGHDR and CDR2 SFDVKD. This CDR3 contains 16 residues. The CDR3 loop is CATSAFLPGQGDEQYF. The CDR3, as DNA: TGTGCCACTAGTGCCTTTCTCCCGGGACAGGGAGACGAGCAGTACTTC.

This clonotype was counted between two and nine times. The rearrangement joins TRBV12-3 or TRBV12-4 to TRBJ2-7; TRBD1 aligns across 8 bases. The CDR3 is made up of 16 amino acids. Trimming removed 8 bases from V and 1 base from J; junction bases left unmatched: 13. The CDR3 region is CASGIRARTGSYEQYF. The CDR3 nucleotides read TGTGCCAGCGGTATCCGAGCCCGGACAGGGTCCTACGAGCAGTACTTC.

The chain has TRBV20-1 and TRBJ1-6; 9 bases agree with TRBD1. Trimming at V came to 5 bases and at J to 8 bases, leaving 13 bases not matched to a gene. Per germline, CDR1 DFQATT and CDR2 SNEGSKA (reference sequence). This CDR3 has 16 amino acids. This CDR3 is CSAESQHRGRDSPLHF. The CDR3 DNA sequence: TGCAGTGCTGAGAGTCAACACAGGGGGCGAGATTCACCCCTCCACTTT.

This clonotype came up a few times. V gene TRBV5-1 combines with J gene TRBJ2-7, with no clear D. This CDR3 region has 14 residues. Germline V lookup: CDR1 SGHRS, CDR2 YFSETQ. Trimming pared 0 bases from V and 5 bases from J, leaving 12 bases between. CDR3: CASSLAGVSNEQYF. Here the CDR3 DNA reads TGCGCCAGCAGCTTGGCTGGGGTATCCAACGAGCAGTACTTC. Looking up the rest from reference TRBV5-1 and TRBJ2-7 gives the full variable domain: KAGVTQTPRYLIKTRGQQVTLSCSPISGHRSVSWYQQTPGQGLQFLFEYFSETQRNKGNFPGRFSGRQFSNSRSEMNVSTLELGDSALYLCASSLAGVSNEQYFGPGTRLTVT.

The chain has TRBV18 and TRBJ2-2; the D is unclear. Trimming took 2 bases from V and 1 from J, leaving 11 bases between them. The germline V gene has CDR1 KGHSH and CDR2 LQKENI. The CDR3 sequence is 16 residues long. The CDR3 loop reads CASSPRNQLNTGELFF. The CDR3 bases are TGTGCCAGCTCACCAAGGAATCAGCTGAACACCGGGGAGCTGTTTTTT.

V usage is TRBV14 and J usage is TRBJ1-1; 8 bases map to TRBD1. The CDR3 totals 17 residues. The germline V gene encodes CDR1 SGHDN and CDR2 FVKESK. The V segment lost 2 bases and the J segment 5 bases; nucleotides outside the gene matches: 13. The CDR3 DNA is TGTGCCAGCAGCCAACCACGGACAGGGAAAGTAGGTACTGAAGCTTTCTTT. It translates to CASSQPRTGKVGTEAFF.

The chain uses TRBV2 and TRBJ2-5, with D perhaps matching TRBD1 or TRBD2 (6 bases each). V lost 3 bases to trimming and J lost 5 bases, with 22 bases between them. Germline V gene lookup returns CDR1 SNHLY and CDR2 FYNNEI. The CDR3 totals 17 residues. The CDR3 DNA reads TGTGCCAGCAGTGATTCGGAGGGGGGAATTCGGTCGGAGACCCAGTACTTC. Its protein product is CASSDSEGGIRSETQYF.

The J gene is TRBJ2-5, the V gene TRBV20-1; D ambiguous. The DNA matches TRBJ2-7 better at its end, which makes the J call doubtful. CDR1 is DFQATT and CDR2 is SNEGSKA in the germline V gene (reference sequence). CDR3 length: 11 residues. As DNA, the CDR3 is TGCAGTGCTAGAGCCAACTACGAGCAGTACTTC. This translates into CSARANYEQYF.

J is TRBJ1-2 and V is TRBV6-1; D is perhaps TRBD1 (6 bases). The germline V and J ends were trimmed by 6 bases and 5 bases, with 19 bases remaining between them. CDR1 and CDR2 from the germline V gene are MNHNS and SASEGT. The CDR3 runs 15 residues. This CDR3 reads CASRGTQGHSYGYTF. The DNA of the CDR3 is TGTGCCAGCAGAGGAACGCAGGGACATAGTTATGGCTACACCTTC.

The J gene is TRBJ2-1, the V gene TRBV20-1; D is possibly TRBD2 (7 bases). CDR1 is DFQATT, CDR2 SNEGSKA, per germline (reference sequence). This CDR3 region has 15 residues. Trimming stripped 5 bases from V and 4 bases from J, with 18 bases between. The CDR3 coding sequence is TGCAGTGCTCAACTAGTGGGGGGGCGGTACAATGAGCAGTTCTTC. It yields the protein CSAQLVGGRYNEQFF.

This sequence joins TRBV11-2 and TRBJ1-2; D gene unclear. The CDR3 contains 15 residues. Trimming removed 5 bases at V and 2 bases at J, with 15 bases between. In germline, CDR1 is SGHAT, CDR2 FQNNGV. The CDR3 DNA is TGTGCCAGCAGCCTATACCGTACGGCGAACTATGGCTACACCTTC. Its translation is CASSLYRTANYGYTF.

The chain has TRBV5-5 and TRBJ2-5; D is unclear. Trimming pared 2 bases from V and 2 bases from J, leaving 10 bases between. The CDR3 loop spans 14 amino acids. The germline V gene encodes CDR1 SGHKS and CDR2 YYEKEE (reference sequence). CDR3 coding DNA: TGTGCCAGCAGCTTAATCCCAACGCAAGAGACCCAGTACTTC. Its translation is CASSLIPTQETQYF.

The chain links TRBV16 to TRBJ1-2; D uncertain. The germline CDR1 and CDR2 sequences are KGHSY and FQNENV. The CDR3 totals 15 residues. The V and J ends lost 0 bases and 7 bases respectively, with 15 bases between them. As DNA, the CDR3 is TGTGCCAGCAGCCAATCTAACACCCGCCTGATTGGCTACACCTTC. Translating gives CASSQSNTRLIGYTF.

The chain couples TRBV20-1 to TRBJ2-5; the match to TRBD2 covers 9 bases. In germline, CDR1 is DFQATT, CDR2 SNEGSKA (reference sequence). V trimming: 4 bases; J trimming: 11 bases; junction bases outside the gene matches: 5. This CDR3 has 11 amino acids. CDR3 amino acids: CSATVTSGQYF. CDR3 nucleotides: TGCAGTGCTACAGTAACTAGCGGGCAGTACTTC.

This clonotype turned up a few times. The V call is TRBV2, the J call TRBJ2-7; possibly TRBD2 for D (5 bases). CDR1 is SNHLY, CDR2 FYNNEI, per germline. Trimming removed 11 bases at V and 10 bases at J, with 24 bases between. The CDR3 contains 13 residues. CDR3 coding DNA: TGTGCCGGAAAACTAGGTCCGACAACACAACAGTACTTC. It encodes CAGKLGPTTQQYF.

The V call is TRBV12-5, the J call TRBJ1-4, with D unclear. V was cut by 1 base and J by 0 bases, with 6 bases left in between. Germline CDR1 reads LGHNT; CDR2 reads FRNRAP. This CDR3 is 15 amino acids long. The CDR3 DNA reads TGTGCTAGTGGTTTGGCTCAGCCAACTAATGAAAAACTGTTTTTT. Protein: CASGLAQPTNEKLFF.

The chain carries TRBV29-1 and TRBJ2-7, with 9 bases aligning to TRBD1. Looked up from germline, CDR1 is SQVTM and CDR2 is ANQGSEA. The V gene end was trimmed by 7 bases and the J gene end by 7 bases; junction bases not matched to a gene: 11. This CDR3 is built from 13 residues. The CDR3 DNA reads TGCAGCGGTTCCGGGACAGGGAGAGGGGAGCAGTACTTC. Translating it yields CSGSGTGRGEQYF.

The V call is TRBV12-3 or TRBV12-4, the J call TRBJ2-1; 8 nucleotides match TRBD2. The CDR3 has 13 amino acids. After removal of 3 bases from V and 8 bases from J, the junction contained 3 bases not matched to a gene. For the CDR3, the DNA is TGTGCCAGCAGTTTCCGGGGGGGACATGAGCAGTTCTTC. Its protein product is CASSFRGGHEQFF.

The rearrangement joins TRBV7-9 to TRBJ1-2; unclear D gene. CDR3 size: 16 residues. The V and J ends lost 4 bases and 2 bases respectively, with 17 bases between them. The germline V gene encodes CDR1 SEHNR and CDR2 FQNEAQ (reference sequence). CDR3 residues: CASSSSQGSLNYGYTF. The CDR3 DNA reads TGTGCCAGCAGCTCCTCACAAGGGTCACTAAACTATGGCTACACCTTC.

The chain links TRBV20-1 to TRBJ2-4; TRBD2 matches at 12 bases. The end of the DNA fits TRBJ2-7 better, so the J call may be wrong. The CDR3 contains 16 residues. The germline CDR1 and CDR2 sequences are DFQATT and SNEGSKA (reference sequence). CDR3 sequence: CSATDFLAGGGYEQYF. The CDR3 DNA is TGCAGTGCTACAGACTTCCTAGCGGGAGGGGGCTACGAGCAGTACTTC.

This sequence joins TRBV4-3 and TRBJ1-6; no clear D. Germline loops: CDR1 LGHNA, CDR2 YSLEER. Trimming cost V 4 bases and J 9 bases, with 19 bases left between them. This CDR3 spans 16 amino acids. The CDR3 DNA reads TGCGCCAGCAGCCCCGCGGTGTGGGATATAGGTTCACCCCTCCACTTT. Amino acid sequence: CASSPAVWDIGSPLHF.

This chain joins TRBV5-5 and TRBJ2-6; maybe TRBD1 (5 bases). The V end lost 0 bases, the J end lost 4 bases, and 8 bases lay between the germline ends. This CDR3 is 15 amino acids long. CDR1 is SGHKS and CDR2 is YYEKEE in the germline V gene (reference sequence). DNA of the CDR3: TGTGCCAGCAGCTTGGTGGGGCCCGGGGCCAACGTCCTGACTTTC. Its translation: CASSLVGPGANVLTF. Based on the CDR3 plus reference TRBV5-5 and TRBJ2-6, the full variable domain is DAGVTQSPTHLIKTRGQQVTLRCSPISGHKSVSWYQQVLGQGPQFIFQYYEKEERGRGNFPDRFSARQFPNYSSELNVNALLLGDSALYLCASSLVGPGANVLTFGAGSRLTVL.

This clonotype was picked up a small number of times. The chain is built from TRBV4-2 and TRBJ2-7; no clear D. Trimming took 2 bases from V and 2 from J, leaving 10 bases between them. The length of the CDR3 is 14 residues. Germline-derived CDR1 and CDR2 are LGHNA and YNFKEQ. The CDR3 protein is CASSQSAAAYEQYF. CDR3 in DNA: TGTGCCAGCAGCCAATCGGCAGCTGCCTACGAGCAGTACTTC.

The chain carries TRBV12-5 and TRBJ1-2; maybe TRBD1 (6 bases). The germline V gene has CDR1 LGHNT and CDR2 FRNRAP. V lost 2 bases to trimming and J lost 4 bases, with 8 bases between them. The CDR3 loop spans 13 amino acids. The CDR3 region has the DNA TGTGCTAGTGGTTTGAACAGGGCCTATGGCTACACCTTC. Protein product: CASGLNRAYGYTF.

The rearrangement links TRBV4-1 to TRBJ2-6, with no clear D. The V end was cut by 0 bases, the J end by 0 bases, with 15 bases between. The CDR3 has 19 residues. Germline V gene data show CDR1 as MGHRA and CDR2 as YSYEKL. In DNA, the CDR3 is TGCGCCAGCAGCCAAGACGACCCTTGGGAACTCTCTGGGGCCAACGTCCTGACTTTC. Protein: CASSQDDPWELSGANVLTF.